The 6 T cell receptor beta chains in this list originate from one sample, sequenced in a study of T-cell memory formation after mild COVID-19. TCRdb independently ran MiXCR on the 5' RACE reads; one entry per CDR3 protein. This sample has 250,000 to 350,000 distinct CDR3 sequences, with about 16% found just once. The sequencing input was PBMCs or a T cell subset sorted from them (not recorded which). These receptor sequences come from a man between 18 and 35 years old who had mild COVID-19 (a few samples of this study predate the infection). Cell type and time point are not known.

The chain is built from TRBV6-1 and TRBJ1-1; 10 bases are shared with TRBD1. The CDR3 has 15 residues. The V gene's germline CDR1 is MNHNS and CDR2 SASEGT. Trimming at V came to 0 bases and at J to 5 bases, leaving 3 bases not matched to a gene. The chain's CDR3 is CASSEAGTGVTEAFF. CDR3 nucleotide sequence: TGTGCCAGCAGTGAAGCCGGGACAGGGGTAACTGAAGCTTTCTTT.

The chain recombines TRBV25-1 with TRBJ1-6; no clear D. Germline assignment: CDR1 MGHDK and CDR2 SYGVNS. This CDR3 is built from 13 residues. Trimming shortened V by 7 bases and J by 2 bases, and 6 bases separated the two germline ends. In DNA form, the CDR3 reads TGTGCCAGCACGCCAGCCTATAATTCACCCCTCCACTTT. Translation: CASTPAYNSPLHF.

There are many counts of this clonotype. J is TRBJ2-3 and V is TRBV20-1; no clear D. This CDR3 contains 14 residues. Trimming cost V 3 bases and J 4 bases, with 14 bases left between them. Germline V gene sequence: CDR1 DFQATT, CDR2 SNEGSKA (reference sequence). The CDR3 loop reads CSASFEGRADTQYF. The CDR3, as DNA: TGCAGTGCTAGCTTCGAAGGGCGCGCAGATACGCAGTATTTT.

The gene calls are TRBV7-3 and TRBJ2-7; possibly TRBD2 for D (7 bases). V lost 5 bases, J lost 5 bases, and 13 bases lay in between. The CDR3 sequence is 13 residues long. Germline V CDR1 and CDR2: SGHTA, FQGTGA. The CDR3 sequence is CASSLQGGDEQYV. The CDR3 nucleotides read TGTGCCAGCAGCCTACAGGGAGGGGACGAGCAGTACGTC.

This chain's CDR3 is CASSPSAGSQPQHF. For the CDR3, the DNA is TGTGCCAGCAGTCCTTCGGCGGGGAGTCAGCCCCAGCATTTT. The J gene is TRBJ1-5, the V gene TRBV7-8, with unresolved D. Trimming took off 6 bases at V and 6 bases at J, with 15 bases between the two ends. CDR1 SGHVS and CDR2 FQNEAQ come from the germline V gene. This CDR3 comprises 14 residues.

J is TRBJ2-5 and V is TRBV20-1; the D gene is possibly TRBD1 (6 bases). Trimming removed 5 bases from V and 5 bases from J, with 15 bases in between. The CDR3 is made up of 13 amino acids. Per germline, CDR1 DFQATT and CDR2 SNEGSKA (reference sequence). The CDR3, as DNA: TGCAGTGCTCCGCCCCAGGGGCAGGAGACCCAGTACTTC. Translation: CSAPPQGQETQYF.